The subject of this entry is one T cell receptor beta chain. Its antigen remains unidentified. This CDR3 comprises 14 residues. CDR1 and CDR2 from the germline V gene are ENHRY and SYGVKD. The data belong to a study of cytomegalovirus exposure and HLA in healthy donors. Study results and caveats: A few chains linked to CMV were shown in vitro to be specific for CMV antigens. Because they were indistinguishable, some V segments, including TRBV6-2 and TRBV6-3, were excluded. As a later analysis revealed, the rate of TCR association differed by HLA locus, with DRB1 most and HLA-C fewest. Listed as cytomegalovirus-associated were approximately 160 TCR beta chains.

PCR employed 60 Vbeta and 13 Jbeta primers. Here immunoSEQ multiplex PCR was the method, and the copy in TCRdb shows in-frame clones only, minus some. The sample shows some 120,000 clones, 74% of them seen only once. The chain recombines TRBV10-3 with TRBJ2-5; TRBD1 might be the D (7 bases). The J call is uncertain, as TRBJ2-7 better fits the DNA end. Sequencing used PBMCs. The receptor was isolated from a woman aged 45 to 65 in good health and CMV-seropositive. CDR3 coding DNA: TGTGCCATCAGACGTCAGGGGGGCAGCTACGAGCAGTACTTC. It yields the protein CAIRRQGGSYEQYF.